Each of the 5 T cell receptor beta chains below was sequenced from the same sample in a study of blood T cell repertoires in COVID-19. Only in-frame clones appear in the TCRdb table, and some are missing; sequencing was by immunoSEQ multiplex PCR. The sample lists 200,000 to 250,000 clones, approximately 81% occurring once. The sequencing input was peripheral blood. The receptor source for this set is an elderly woman with acute or convalescent COVID-19.

The chain employs TRBV7-2 and TRBJ1-2; D possibly corresponds to TRBD1 (6 bases). The CDR3 loop spans 14 amino acids. The germline V gene has CDR1 SGHTA and CDR2 FQGNSA. The germline V and J ends were trimmed by 5 bases and 4 bases, with 14 bases remaining between them. The CDR3, as DNA: TGTGCCAGCAGCCTAGAACAGGGCCCCTATGGCTACACCTTC. This sequence encodes CASSLEQGPYGYTF.

This chain uses TRBV18 with TRBJ1-2; D perhaps matches TRBD1 (5 bases). This CDR3 comprises 13 residues. Germline values: CDR1 KGHSH, CDR2 LQKENI. V was shortened by 2 bases and J by 4 bases, with 8 bases between the two germline ends. In nucleotides, the CDR3 is TGTGCCAGCTCACCATCAGGGCGCTATGGCTACACCTTC. The encoded protein is CASSPSGRYGYTF.

This clone was recorded once. The genes are TRBV9 and TRBJ2-3; TRBD2 matches 13 bases. The V gene end was trimmed by 4 bases and the J gene end by 0 bases; junction bases not matched to a gene: 14. CDR1 and CDR2 (germline): SGDLS, YYNGEE. This CDR3 is built from 20 residues. CDR3 sequence reads: CASSTRLAGGPSISTDTQYF. As DNA, the CDR3 is TGTGCCAGCAGCACCCGACTAGCGGGGGGACCCTCGATTAGCACAGATACGCAGTATTTT.

CDR3 coding DNA: TGTGCCAGCAGTTACCCCCCAAAAGCTTTCTTT. It translates to CASSYPPKAFF. The rearrangement links TRBV6-5 to TRBJ1-1; D is undetermined. CDR1 MNHEY and CDR2 SVGAGI come from the germline V gene. The V and J ends lost 2 bases and 9 bases respectively, with 7 bases between them. The CDR3 consists of 11 residues.

J is TRBJ1-1 and V is TRBV21-1. TRBV21-1 is labeled a pseudogene. The CDR3 runs 13 residues. For the CDR3, the DNA is TGTGCCAGCAGCAAAGCCGCGGGCACTGAAGCTTTCTTT. Protein product: CASSKAAGTEAFF.